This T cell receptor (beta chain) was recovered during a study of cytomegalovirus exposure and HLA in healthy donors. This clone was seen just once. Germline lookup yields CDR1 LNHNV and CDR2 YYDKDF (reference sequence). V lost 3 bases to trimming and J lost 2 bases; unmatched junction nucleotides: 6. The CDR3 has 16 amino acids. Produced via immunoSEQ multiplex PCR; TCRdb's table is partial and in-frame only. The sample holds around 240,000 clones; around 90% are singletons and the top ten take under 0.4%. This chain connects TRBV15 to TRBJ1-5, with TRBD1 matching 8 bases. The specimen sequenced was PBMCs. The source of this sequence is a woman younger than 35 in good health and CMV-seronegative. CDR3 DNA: TGTGCCACCAGCAGGTTACAGGGGGGGCGCAATCAGCCCCAGCATTTT. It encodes CATSRLQGGRNQPQHF.